The 8 T cell receptor beta chains listed next were all sequenced from one sample in a study of breast tumors, draining lymph nodes, adjacent tissues. TCRdb fed the multiplex PCR reads into MiXCR, producing one record per CDR3 protein. The sample shows over 200,000 distinct CDR3 sequences, 30% to 35% of them seen only once. Samples came from axillary lymph nodes draining the breast cancer. Material: axillary lymph node tissue. These receptor sequences come from a female donor with breast cancer. Some clones in this sample may be carry-over from other donors' samples.

V is TRBV7-2 and J is TRBJ1-2, with TRBD1 matching 7 bases. The CDR3 contains 14 residues. Germline assignment: CDR1 SGHTA and CDR2 FQGNSA. The V and J ends lost 4 bases and 4 bases, in that order; junction bases with no gene match: 6. CDR3: CASSSADRLYGYTF. CDR3 in DNA: TGTGCCAGCAGCTCGGCGGACAGGCTCTATGGCTACACCTTC.

Ten or more counts support this clonotype. This sequence joins TRBV10-2 and TRBJ2-6; 7 bases align to TRBD2. CDR1 and CDR2 from the germline V gene are WSHSY and SAAADI. The CDR3 runs to 15 residues. With 7 bases clipped from V and 3 bases from J, the junction kept 6 bases outside the gene matches. CDR3 nucleotide sequence: TGCGCCAGCAACCGCGGGGGTGGTGGGGCCAACGTCCTGACTTTC. The encoded protein is CASNRGGGGANVLTF.

A few counts support this clonotype. The J gene is TRBJ2-3, the V gene TRBV6-2 or TRBV6-3; no clear D. Germline CDR1 is MNHEY and CDR2 is SVGEGT. The CDR3 extends over 12 amino acids. V shed 7 bases and J shed 0 bases, with 5 bases lying between them. The CDR3 sequence: CASKDSTDTQYF. Written as DNA, the CDR3 is TGTGCCAGCAAGGACAGCACAGATACGCAGTATTTT.

This clonotype has more than one count but fewer than ten. V gene TRBV10-3 combines with J gene TRBJ1-4; the match to TRBD1 covers 7 bases. The junction had 4 bases not matched to a gene; V was cut back by 10 bases and J by 5 bases. The CDR3 contains 12 residues. Germline V gene sequence: CDR1 ENHRY, CDR2 SYGVKD. The CDR3 DNA follows: TGTGCCACTGGACAGGCAAATGAAAAACTGTTTTTT. Protein product: CATGQANEKLFF.

This clonotype was seen at least ten times. This rearrangement joins TRBV5-1 to TRBJ2-3; 7 bases fit TRBD1. V gave up 5 bases and J gave up 3 bases; unmatched junction bases: 12. The germline V gene encodes CDR1 SGHRS and CDR2 YFSETQ. The CDR3 length is 16 residues. CDR3 bases: TGCGCCAGCAGTTCGCGCCCCACAGGGGTAACAGATACGCAGTATTTT. The encoded protein is CASSSRPTGVTDTQYF.

This clonotype was detected only a few times. This chain uses TRBV6-5 with TRBJ1-4, with 10 bases matching TRBD1. The CDR3 runs 15 residues. V shed 6 bases, J shed 11 bases, and the junction held 12 bases outside the gene matches. Germline loops: CDR1 MNHEY, CDR2 SVGAGI. CDR3 in amino acids: CASSPRTGGIRKLFF. CDR3 bases: TGTGCCAGCAGCCCCCGGACAGGGGGAATCCGGAAACTGTTTTTT.

The chain employs TRBV2 and TRBJ1-6, with 9 bases aligning to TRBD1. The CDR3 loop spans 15 amino acids. After removal of 5 bases from V and 6 bases from J, the junction contained 5 bases not matched to a gene. Germline CDR1 and CDR2: SNHLY and FYNNEI. In DNA form, the CDR3 reads TGTGCCAGCAGTAAGACGGGACAGGGTAATTCACCCCTCCACTTT. Its translation is CASSKTGQGNSPLHF.

Remarks on this clonotype: This may stem from a read error, because a much larger clone lies one nucleotide away. This rearrangement joins TRBV4-1 to TRBJ2-7, with 7 nucleotides matching TRBD1. J gave up 6 bases and V 0 bases, and 8 bases lay outside the gene matches. The germline gives CDR1 MGHRA, CDR2 YSYEKL. The CDR3 is 15 residues long. The CDR3 nucleotides are TGCGCCAGCAGCCAAGAGGTGACAGGGTTATTCGAGCAGTACTTC. Translated: CASSQEVTGLFEQYF.